This T cell receptor (beta chain) derives from a study of STAT3 mutations in large granular lymphocyte leukemia. Overall study context: More than 30% of treated T-LGLL patients showed hematologic response to immunosuppression.

Concerning this clone: What it binds is unknown.

Points from the study as a whole: All newly emerging clones after therapy were STAT3 wild type. Every T-cell large granular lymphocyte leukemia patient had at least one immunodominant TCR beta clonotype. Treatment regimens differed across patients between samplings.

TCRdb keeps only in-frame clones here, not all; method: immunoSEQ multiplex PCR. The sample yields over 30,000 clones, over 75% seen once. In germline, CDR1 is SGHVS, CDR2 FQNEAQ. Trimming cost V 3 bases and J 10 bases, with 24 bases left between them. The CDR3 extends over 16 amino acids. This clonotype was sampled from a human donor with T large granular lymphocyte leukemia. Some clones in this sample may be carry-over from other donors' samples. The specimen sequenced was PBMCs. J is TRBJ1-1 and V is TRBV7-8, with D possibly being TRBD1 (6 bases). CDR3 sequence: CASSFGTSGLPGGAFF. As DNA, the CDR3 is TGTGCCAGCAGCTTTGGGACATCGGGACTTCCGGGGGGAGCTTTCTTT.